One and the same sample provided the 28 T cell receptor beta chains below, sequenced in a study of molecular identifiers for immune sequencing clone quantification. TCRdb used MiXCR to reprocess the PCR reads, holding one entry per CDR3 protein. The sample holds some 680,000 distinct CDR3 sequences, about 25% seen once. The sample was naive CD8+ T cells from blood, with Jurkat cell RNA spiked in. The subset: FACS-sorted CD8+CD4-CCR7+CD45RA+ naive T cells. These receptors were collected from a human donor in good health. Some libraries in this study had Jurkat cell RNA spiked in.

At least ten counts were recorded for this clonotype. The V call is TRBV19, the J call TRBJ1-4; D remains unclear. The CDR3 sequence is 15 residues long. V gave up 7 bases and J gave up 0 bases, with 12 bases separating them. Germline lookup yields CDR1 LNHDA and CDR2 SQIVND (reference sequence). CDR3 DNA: TGTGCCAGTATAAGGAAACAAGCAACTAATGAAAAACTGTTTTTT. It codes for CASIRKQATNEKLFF.

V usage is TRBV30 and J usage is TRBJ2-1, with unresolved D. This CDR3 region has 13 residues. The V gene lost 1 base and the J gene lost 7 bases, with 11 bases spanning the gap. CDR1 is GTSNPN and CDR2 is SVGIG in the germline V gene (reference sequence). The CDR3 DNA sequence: TGTGCCTGGAGTGATTCCTCGGTGAATGAGCAGTTCTTC. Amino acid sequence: CAWSDSSVNEQFF.

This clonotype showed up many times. The CDR3 is CASSGRTLRTQYF. The CDR3 DNA reads as TGTGCCAGCAGTGGACGCACGCTGAGGACCCAGTACTTC. This chain links TRBV28 with TRBJ2-5; unclear D gene. V was shortened by 5 bases and J by 7 bases, with 14 bases between the two germline ends. The CDR3 is 13 residues long. CDR1 is MDHEN and CDR2 is SYDVKM in the germline V gene.

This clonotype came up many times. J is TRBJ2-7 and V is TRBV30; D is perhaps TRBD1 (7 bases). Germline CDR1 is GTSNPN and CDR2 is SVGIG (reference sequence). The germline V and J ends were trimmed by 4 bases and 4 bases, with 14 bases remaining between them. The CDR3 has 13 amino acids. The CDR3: CAWNPGGSYEQYF. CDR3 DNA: TGTGCCTGGAACCCAGGGGGGAGTTACGAGCAGTACTTC.

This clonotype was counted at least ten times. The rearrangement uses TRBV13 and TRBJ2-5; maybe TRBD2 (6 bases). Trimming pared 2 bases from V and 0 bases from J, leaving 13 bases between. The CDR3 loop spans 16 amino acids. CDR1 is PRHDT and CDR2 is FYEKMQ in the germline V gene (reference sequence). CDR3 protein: CASSLSGRTNQETQYF. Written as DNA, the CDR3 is TGTGCCAGCAGCTTATCAGGGAGGACGAACCAAGAGACCCAGTACTTC. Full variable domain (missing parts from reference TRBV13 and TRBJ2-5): AAGVIQSPRHLIKEKRETATLKCYPIPRHDTVYWYQQGPGQDPQFLISFYEKMQSDKGSIPDRFSAQQFSDYHSELNMSSLELGDSALYFCASSLSGRTNQETQYFGPGTRLLVL.

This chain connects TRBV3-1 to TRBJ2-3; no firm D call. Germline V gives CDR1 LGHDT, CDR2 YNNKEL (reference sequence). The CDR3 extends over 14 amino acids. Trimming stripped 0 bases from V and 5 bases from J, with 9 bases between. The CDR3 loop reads CASSQEVQKDTQYF. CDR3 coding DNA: TGTGCCAGCAGCCAAGAAGTGCAGAAAGATACGCAGTATTTT.

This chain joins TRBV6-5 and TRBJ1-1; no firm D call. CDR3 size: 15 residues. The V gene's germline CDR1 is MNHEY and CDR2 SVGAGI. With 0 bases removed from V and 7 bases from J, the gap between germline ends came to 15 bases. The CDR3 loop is CASSYSGSLLIEAFF. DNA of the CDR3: TGTGCCAGCAGTTACTCCGGGAGTTTACTTATTGAAGCTTTCTTT.

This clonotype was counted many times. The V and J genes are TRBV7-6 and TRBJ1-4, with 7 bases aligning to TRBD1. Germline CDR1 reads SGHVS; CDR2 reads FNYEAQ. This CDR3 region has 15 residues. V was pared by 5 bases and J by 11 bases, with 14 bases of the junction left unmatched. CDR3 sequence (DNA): TGTGCCAGCAGCCCCCGCACAGGGGAAGGTTGGAAACTGTTTTTT. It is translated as CASSPRTGEGWKLFF.

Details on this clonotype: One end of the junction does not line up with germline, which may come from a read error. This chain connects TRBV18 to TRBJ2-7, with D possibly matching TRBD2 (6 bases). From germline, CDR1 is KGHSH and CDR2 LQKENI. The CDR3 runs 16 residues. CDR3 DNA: TGTGCCAGCTCACCACCGGAGGGACGCGGGTCCTACGCGCAGTACTTC. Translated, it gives CASSPPEGRGSYAQYF.

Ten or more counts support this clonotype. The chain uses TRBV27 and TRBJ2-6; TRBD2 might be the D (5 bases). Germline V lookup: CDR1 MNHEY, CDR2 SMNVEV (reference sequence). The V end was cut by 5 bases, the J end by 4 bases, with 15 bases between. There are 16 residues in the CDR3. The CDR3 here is CASSPVEVGGANVLTF. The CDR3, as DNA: TGTGCCAGCAGTCCTGTGGAGGTGGGAGGGGCCAACGTCCTGACTTTC.

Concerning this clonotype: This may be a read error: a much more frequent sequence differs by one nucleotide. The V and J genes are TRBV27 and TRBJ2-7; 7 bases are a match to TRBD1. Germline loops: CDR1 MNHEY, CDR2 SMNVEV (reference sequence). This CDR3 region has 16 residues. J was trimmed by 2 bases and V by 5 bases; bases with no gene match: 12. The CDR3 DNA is TGTGCCAGCAGTGCTGATGACAGGGCTTATGCCTACGAGCAGTACTTC. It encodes CASSADDRAYAYEQYF.

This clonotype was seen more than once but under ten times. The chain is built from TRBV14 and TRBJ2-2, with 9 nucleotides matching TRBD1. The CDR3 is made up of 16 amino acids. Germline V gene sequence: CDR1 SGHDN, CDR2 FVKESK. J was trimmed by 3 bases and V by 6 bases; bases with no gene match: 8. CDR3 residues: CASRGQGGMDTGELFF. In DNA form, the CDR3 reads TGTGCCAGCAGGGGACAGGGCGGGATGGACACCGGGGAGCTGTTTTTT.

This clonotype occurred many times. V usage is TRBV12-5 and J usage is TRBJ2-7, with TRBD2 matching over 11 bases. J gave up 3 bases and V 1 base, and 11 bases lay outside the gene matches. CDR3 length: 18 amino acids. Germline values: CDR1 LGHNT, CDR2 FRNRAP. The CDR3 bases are TGTGCTAGTGGTTTGGGTCCTAGCGGGGGGCCCGGGTACTACGAGCAGTACTTC. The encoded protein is CASGLGPSGGPGYYEQYF.

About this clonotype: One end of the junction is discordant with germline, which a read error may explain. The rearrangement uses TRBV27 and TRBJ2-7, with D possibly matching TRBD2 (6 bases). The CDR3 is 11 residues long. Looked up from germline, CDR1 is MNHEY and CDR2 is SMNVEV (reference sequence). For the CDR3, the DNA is TGTGCCTGCAGGCGGGACCACGAGCAGTACTTC. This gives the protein CACRRDHEQYF.

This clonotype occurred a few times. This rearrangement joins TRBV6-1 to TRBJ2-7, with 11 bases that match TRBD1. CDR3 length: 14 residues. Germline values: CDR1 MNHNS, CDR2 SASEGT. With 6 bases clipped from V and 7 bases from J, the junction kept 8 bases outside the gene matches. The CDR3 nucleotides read TGTGCCAGCAGCCCGGGACAGGGGGTTTCAGAGCAGTACTTC. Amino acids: CASSPGQGVSEQYF.

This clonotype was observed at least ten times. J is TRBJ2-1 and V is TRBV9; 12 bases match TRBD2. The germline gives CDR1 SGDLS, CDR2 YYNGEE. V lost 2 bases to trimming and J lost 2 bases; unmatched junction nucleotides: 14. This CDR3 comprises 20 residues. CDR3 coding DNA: TGTGCCAGCAGCGTTCCCCAACAGACTAGCGGGGGTGGTCCCTACAATGAGCAGTTCTTC. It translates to CASSVPQQTSGGGPYNEQFF.

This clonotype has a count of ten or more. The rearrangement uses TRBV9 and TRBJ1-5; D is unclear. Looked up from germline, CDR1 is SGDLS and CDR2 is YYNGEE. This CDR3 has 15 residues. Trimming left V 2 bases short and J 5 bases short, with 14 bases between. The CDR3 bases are TGTGCCAGCAGCGTCACGGATCTACCGCATCAGCCCCAGCATTTT. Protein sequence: CASSVTDLPHQPQHF.

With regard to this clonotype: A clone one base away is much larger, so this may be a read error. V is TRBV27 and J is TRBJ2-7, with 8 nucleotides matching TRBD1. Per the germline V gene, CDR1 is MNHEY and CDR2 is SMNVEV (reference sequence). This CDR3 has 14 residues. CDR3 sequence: CASSQQGDGYEQCF. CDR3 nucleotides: TGTGCCAGCAGCCAACAGGGGGACGGCTACGAGCAGTGCTTC.

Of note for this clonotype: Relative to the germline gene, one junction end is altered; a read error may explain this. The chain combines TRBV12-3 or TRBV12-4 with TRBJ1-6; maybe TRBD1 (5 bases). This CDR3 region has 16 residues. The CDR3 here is CASAHRGGHYNSPFHF. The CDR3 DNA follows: TGTGCCAGCGCCCATCGGGGGGGTCACTATAATTCACCCTTCCACTTT.

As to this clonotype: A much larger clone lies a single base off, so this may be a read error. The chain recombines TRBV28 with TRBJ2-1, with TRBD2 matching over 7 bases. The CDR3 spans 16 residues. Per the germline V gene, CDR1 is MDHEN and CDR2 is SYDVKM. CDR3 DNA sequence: TGTGCCAGCAGTCAGGTTCCTAGCGGAACGTACAATGAGGAGTTCTTC. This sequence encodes CASSQVPSGTYNEEFF.

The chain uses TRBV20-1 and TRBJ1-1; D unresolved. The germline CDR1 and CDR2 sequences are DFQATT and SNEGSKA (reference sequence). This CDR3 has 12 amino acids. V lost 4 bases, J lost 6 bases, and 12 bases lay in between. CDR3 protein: CSATGLAAEAFF. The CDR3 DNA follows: TGCAGTGCTACGGGCTTGGCCGCTGAAGCTTTCTTT.

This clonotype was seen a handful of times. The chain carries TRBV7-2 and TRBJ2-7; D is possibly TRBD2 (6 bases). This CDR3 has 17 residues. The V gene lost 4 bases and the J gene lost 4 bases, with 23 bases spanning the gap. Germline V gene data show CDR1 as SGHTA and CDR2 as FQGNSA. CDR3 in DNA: TGTGCCAGCAGCTCCCGCGAAGAGGGACTCCTAACTTACGAGCAGTACTTC. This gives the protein CASSSREEGLLTYEQYF.

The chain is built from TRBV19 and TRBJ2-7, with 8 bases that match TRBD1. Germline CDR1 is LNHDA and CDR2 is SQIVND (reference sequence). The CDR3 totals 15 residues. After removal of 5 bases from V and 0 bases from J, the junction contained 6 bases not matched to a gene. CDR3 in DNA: TGTGCCAGTAGTTTAGGGACAGGATACTCCTACGAGCAGTACTTC. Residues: CASSLGTGYSYEQYF.

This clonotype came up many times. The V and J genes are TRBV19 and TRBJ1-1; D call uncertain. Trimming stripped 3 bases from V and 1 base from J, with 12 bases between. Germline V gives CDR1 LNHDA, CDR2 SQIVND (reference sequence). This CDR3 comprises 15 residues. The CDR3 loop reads CASSIYHYTNTEAFF. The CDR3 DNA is TGTGCCAGTAGTATCTACCACTACACGAACACTGAAGCTTTCTTT.

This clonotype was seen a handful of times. The chain's CDR3 is CASSRTSGELFF. The CDR3 coding sequence is TGTGCCAGCAGCAGGACAAGCGGGGAGCTGTTTTTT. This rearrangement joins TRBV5-6 to TRBJ2-2, with D perhaps TRBD1 (5 bases). CDR1 is SGHDT, CDR2 YYEEEE, per germline. V shed 4 bases and J shed 7 bases, with 8 bases lying between them. The CDR3 is 12 amino acids. Based on the CDR3 plus reference TRBV5-6 and TRBJ2-2, the full variable domain is DAGVTQSPTHLIKTRGQQVTLRCSPKSGHDTVSWYQQALGQGPQFIFQYYEEEERQRGNFPDRFSGHQFPNYSSELNVNALLLGDSALYLCASSRTSGELFFGEGSRLTVL.

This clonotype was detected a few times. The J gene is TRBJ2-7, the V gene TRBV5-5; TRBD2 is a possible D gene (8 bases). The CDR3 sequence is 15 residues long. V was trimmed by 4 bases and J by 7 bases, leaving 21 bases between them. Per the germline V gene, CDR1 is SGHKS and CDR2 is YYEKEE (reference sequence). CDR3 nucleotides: TGTGCCAGCAGCCCGGGACAGACGGGGGGGTATGAGCAGTACTTC. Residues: CASSPGQTGGYEQYF.

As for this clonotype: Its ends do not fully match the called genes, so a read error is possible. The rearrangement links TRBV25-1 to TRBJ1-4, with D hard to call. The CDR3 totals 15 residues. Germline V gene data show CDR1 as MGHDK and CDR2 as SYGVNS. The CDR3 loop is CASSMNGATNEKLVF. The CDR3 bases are TGTGCCAGCAGCATGAACGGTGCAACTAATGAAAAACTGGTTTTT. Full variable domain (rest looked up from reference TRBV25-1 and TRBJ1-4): EADIYQTPRYLVIGTGKKITLECSQTMGHDKMYWYQQDPGMELHLIHYSYGVNSTEKGDLSSESTVSRIRTEHFPLTLESARPSHTSQYLCASSMNGATNEKLVFGSGTQLSVL.

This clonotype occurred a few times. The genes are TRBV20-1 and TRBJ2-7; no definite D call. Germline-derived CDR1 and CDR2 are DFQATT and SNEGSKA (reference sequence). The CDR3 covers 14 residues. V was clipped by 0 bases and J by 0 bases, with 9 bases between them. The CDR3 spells CSARDYESSYEQYF. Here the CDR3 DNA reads TGCAGTGCTAGAGATTATGAGTCCTCCTACGAGCAGTACTTC.